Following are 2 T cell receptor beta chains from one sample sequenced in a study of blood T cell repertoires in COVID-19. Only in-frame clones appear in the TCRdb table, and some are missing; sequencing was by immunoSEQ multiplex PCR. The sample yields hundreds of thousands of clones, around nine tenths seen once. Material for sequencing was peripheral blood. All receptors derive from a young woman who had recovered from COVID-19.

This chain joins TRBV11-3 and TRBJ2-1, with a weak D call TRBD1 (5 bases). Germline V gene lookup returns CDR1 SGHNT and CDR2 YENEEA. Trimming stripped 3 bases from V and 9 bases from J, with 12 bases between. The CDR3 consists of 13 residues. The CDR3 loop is CASSFLGLGEQFF. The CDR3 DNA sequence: TGTGCCAGCAGCTTCTTGGGGCTCGGTGAGCAGTTCTTC.

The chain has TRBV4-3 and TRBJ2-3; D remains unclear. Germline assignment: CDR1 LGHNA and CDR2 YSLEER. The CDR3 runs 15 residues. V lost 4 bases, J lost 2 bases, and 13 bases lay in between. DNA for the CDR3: TGCGCCAGCAGCCCCTACCTAGGCCCCACAGATACGCAGTATTTT. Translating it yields CASSPYLGPTDTQYF.